This TCR beta chain was identified in a study of metastatic and nonmetastatic thyroid tumors (dated by TCRdb to 2020 to 2022). Notes on the research overall: For patients with malignant and with benign thyroid disease, the researchers compared repertoires between peripheral blood samples and tumor or nodule tissue samples. General conclusions and limits of the study: TCR beta diversity was reported as significantly higher in malignant tumors than in benign nodules, in both blood and tumor samples.

The method was PCR. The listed sequencing device is Illumina HiSeq 4000. The TCR beta-chain CDR3 region of each patient was profiled by high-throughput sequencing. The authors processed their data as follows. The researchers built a classifier to tell apart papillary thyroid cancer patients with distant metastasis, based on CDR3 differences among clinicopathological groups. The Shannon index was used to assess repertoire diversity, and the Morisita-Horn index was used to assess tumor-blood repertoire similarity. TCRdb handled the public reads itself, with Q25 trimming in fastp and clone calling in MiXCR, and kept productive beta chains. TCRdb assigned the V and J calls; the authors' analysis was not used. Counted in this sample were roughly 93,000 clones; roughly 13% of them appeared once. The ten largest account for around 11% of the sample. In this sample, this clone turned up many times. Its antigen target is currently unknown. Base qualities are not recorded, but no much larger clone differs from it by a single base.

V loses 4 bases of germline sequence and J loses 0 bases, and the interval between the two ends is 7 bases. CDR1 and CDR2 are drawn from the germline V gene (reference sequence): SGHNT, YYREEE. Reading from cysteine to phenylalanine, the CDR3 counts 14 amino acids. CDR3 DNA is the only sequence kept; it has 42 bases, read in frame from the first base. No patient had received any treatment before thyroid surgery. Using T-cell receptor beta sequencing, the researchers looked back retrospectively at clinical samples from patients, gathered between about 2012 and 2019. The rearranged chain carries TRBV5-4 and TRBJ1-4; no D segment can be confidently identified. The specimen sequenced was blood. This receptor was identified in a female donor with papillary thyroid cancer or a benign thyroid nodule (not recorded which). Some clones in this sample may be carry-over from other donors' samples. This receptor carries the CDR3 CASSPSSTNEKLFF. Here is the DNA: TGTGCCAGCAGCCCCAGTTCAACTAATGAAAAACTGTTTTTT. The variable domain in full, with residues beyond the CDR3 obtained from the reference TRBV5-4 and TRBJ1-4 genes, is ETGVTQSPTHLIKTRGQQVTLRCSSQSGHNTVSWYQQALGQGPQFIFQYYREEENGRGNFPPRFSGLQFPNYSSELNVNALELDDSALYLCASSPSSTNEKLFFGSGTQLSVL.